This TCR beta chain comes out of a study of Tregs in tolerant kidney transplant recipients. Study-wide points: Nucleotide sequences could not be compared across some patients' samples due to primer changes.

About this clone itself: No antigen is known for it.

Sequencing used immunoSEQ multiplex PCR; TCRdb keeps in-frame clones, though not all of them. The data show over 60,000 clones, roughly 98% seen once. The CDR3 runs 16 residues. Germline CDR1 and CDR2: LNHNV and YYDKDF (reference sequence). J was trimmed by 2 bases and V by 4 bases; bases with no gene match: 8. The chain couples TRBV15 to TRBJ2-3; TRBD2 agrees at 8 bases. Specimen: CD4+ T cells from blood, collected before the transplant. The sequence was obtained from a human donor who received a combined kidney and bone marrow transplant. Written as DNA, the CDR3 is TGTGCCACCAGCACGGGGGGGCAGCCGTACACAGATACGCAGTATTTT. Protein product: CATSTGGQPYTDTQYF.